Sequencing of this T cell receptor beta chain was carried out in a study of CD8+CD57+ T cells in acquired aplastic anemia. TCR beta VDJ and CDR3 profiles were obtained from a genomic DNA template. TCRdb redid the calling of the reads with MiXCR, one entry per CDR3 protein. The sample records under 200,000 distinct CDR3 sequences, around 48% being singletons. Study-level results: Twenty-nine sequences, all CD8+ CDR3, were shared between patients and controls.

Flow cytometry had shown expanded CD8+CD57+ cells in the patients chosen for sequencing. In regard to this clonotype: Its antigen is not identified. The conserved final phenylalanine or tryptophan is absent from the CDR3, which likely points to a read error.

CDR3 size: 14 residues. CDR1 and CDR2 (germline): DFQATT, SNEGSKA (reference sequence). This sequence joins TRBV20-1 and TRBJ2-7; the D gene is possibly TRBD2 (6 bases). Sequencing was carried out using sorted CD4+, CD8+, or CD8+CD57+ T cells (not recorded which) from PBMCs. The source of this sequence is a human donor with aplastic anemia. CDR3 residues: CGARDLASPYEQYC. CDR3 DNA: TGCGGTGCTAGAGATCTAGCGTCCCCCTACGAGCAGTACTGC.